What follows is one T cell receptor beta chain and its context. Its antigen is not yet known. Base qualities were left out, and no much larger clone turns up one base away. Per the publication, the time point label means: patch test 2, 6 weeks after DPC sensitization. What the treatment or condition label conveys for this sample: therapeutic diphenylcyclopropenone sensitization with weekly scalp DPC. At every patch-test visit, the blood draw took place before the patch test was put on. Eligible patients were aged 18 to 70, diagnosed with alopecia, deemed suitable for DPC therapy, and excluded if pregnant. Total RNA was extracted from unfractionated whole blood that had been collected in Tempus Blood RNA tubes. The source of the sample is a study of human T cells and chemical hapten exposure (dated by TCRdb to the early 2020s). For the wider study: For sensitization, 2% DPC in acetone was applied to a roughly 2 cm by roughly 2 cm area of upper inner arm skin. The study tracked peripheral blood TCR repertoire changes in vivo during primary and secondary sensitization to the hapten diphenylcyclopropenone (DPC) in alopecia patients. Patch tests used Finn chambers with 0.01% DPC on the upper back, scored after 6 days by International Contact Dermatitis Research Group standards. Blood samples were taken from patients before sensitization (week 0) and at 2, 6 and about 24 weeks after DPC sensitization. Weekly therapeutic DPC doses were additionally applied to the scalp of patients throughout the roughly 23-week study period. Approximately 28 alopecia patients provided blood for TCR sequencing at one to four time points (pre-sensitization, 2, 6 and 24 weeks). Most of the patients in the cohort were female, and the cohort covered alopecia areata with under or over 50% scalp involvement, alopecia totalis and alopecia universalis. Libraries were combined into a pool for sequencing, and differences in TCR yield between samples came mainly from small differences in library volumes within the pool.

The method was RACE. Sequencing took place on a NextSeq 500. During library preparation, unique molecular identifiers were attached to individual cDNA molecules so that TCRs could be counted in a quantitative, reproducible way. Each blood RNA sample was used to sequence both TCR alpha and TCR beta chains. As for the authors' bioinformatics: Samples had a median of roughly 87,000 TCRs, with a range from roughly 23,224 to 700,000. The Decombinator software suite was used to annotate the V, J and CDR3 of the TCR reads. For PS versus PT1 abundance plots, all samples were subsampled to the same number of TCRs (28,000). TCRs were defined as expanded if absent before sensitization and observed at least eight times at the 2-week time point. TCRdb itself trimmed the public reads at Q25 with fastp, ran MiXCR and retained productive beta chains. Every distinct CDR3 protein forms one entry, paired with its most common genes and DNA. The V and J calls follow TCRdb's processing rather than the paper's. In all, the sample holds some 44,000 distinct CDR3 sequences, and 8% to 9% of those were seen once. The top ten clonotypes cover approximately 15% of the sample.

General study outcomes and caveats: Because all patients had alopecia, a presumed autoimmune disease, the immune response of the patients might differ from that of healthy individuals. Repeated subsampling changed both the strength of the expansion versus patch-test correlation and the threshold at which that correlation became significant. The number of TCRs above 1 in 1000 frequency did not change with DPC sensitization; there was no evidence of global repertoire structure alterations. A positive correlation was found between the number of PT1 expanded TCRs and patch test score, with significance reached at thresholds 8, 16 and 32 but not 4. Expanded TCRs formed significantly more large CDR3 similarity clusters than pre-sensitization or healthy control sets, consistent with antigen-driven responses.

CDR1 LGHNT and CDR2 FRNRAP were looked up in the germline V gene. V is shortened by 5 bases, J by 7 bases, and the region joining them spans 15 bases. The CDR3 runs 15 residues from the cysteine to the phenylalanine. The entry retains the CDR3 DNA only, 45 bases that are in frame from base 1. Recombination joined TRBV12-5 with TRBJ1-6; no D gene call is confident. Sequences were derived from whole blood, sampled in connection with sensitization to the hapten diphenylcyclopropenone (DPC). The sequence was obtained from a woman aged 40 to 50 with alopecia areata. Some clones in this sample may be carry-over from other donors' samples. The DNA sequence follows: TGTGCTAGTGGTCACTCAGGTTTTGACAATTCACCCCTCCACTTT. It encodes CASGHSGFDNSPLHF.